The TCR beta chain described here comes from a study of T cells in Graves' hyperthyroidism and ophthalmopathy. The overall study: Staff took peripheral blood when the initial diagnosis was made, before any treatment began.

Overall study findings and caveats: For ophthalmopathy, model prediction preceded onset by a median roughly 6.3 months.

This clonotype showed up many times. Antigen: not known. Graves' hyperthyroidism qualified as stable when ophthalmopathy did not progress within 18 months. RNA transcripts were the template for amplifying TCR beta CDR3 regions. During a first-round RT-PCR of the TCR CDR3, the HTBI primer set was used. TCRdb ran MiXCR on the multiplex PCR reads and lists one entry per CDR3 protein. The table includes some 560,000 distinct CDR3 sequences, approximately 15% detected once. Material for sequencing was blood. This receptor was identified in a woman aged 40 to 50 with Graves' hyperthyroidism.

The DNA of the CDR3 is TGCAGCGTTGAAGATCTACAGGGCCACTCCTACGAGCAGTACTTC. Translating gives CSVEDLQGHSYEQYF. The chain recombines TRBV29-1 with TRBJ2-7, with TRBD1 as a possible D gene (6 bases). Germline CDR1 is SQVTM and CDR2 is ANQGSEA. Deletions cut 0 bases from V and 0 bases from J, with 12 bases between. This CDR3 is 15 amino acids long.